Listed here are 9 T cell receptor beta chains from one sample, sequenced in a study of shared clonotypes between healthy human individuals. Produced via immunoSEQ multiplex PCR; TCRdb's table is partial and in-frame only. Of under 2.5 million clones listed, 80% to 95% are singletons. Sequencing was done on a sample of naive CD4+ T cells from PBMCs. Subset described: CD45RA+ positively selected. These receptors all come from a man aged 18 to 30 in good health. Some clones in this sample may be carry-over from other donors' samples.

The chain has TRBV6-5 and TRBJ1-5, with D unclear. Germline V gene sequence: CDR1 MNHEY, CDR2 SVGAGI. With 2 bases removed from V and 1 base from J, the gap between germline ends came to 9 bases. The CDR3 consists of 15 residues. The CDR3 protein is CASSYRTESNQPQHF. The CDR3 coding sequence is TGTGCCAGCAGTTACCGGACGGAAAGCAATCAGCCCCAGCATTTT.

The chain combines TRBV15 with TRBJ1-2, with TRBD1 as a possible D gene (5 bases). The CDR3 runs 12 residues. Looked up from germline, CDR1 is LNHNV and CDR2 is YYDKDF (reference sequence). V was pared by 1 base and J by 7 bases, with 7 bases between. CDR3 coding DNA: TGTGCCACCAGCAGAGGCAGGGCTGGCTACACCTTC. Its protein product is CATSRGRAGYTF.

As DNA, the CDR3 is TGCGCCAGCAGGAGGGGCCTCAATGAGCAGTTCTTC. Translating gives CASRRGLNEQFF. The V and J genes are TRBV5-1 and TRBJ2-1, with D perhaps TRBD1 or TRBD2 (5 bases each). The CDR3 is 12 amino acids. V was trimmed by 5 bases and J by 6 bases, leaving 9 bases between them. Germline V gene lookup returns CDR1 SGHRS and CDR2 YFSETQ.

Only one count was recorded for this clone. This chain uses TRBV9 with TRBJ2-2, with 8 nucleotides matching TRBD2. Germline-derived CDR1 and CDR2 are SGDLS and YYNGEE. The CDR3 length is 17 residues. The V segment lost 4 bases and the J segment 4 bases; nucleotides outside the gene matches: 12. The CDR3 loop is CASSSPTAGGATGELFF. The DNA for the CDR3 is TGTGCCAGCAGCTCCCCGACGGCGGGAGGTGCCACCGGGGAGCTGTTTTTT.

As DNA, the CDR3 is TGCGCCAGCAGCTTAAGCGATCGTGGGGCCAACGTCCTGACTTTC. This translates into CASSLSDRGANVLTF. The V gene is TRBV5-1, the J gene TRBJ2-6; D remains ambiguous. CDR1 and CDR2 from the germline V gene are SGHRS and YFSETQ. The CDR3 contains 15 residues. Trimming pared 2 bases from V and 3 bases from J, leaving 9 bases between.

The chain recombines TRBV7-3 with TRBJ2-2, with 12 bases that match TRBD2. Germline CDR1 SGHTA, CDR2 FQGTGA. The J segment lost 5 bases and the V segment lost 2 bases, leaving 15 bases of the junction unmatched. CDR3 length: 20 residues. The CDR3 is CASSLQRTSGTLPGTGELFF. The DNA of the CDR3 is TGTGCCAGCAGCTTACAACGGACTAGCGGGACACTGCCGGGGACCGGGGAGCTGTTTTTT.

On this clone itself: The sample carries other DNA sequences with the same CDR3. The V call is TRBV2, the J call TRBJ1-1, with TRBD1 as a possible D gene (5 bases). Per the germline V gene, CDR1 is SNHLY and CDR2 is FYNNEI. The V and J ends lost 6 bases and 1 base respectively, with 9 bases between them. The CDR3 sequence is 13 residues long. This CDR3 reads CASRGDGNTEAFF. CDR3 in DNA: TGTGCCAGCAGGGGGGACGGGAACACTGAAGCTTTCTTT.

V is TRBV5-1 and J is TRBJ2-1, with TRBD1 matching 9 bases. Germline loops: CDR1 SGHRS, CDR2 YFSETQ. Trimming cost V 4 bases and J 8 bases; bases outside gene matches: 10. The CDR3 is 15 residues long. The CDR3 protein is CASSRTGGGEDEQFF. The CDR3 nucleotides read TGCGCCAGCAGCCGAACAGGGGGCGGTGAAGATGAGCAGTTCTTC. The full variable domain, in which reference TRBV5-1 and TRBJ2-1 provide the parts outside the CDR3, is KAGVTQTPRYLIKTRGQQVTLSCSPISGHRSVSWYQQTPGQGLQFLFEYFSETQRNKGNFPGRFSGRQFSNSRSEMNVSTLELGDSALYLCASSRTGGGEDEQFFGPGTRLTVL.

Details on this clone: Other nucleotide sequences from this sample produce the same CDR3. The chain uses TRBV2 and TRBJ1-1, with 9 bases identical to TRBD1. Trimming cost V 6 bases and J 0 bases; bases outside gene matches: 2. Germline V gene data show CDR1 as SNHLY and CDR2 as FYNNEI. This CDR3 has 14 amino acids. CDR3 protein: CASSRTGVNTEAFF. Here the CDR3 DNA reads TGTGCCAGCAGCCGGACAGGGGTGAACACTGAAGCTTTCTTT.